This TCR beta chain was identified in a study of blood T cell repertoires in COVID-19. In the authors' methods: Quantification of nucleated cells was approximated via reference gene primer amplification. The table came from immunoSEQ multiplex PCR; TCRdb's copy has only in-frame clones and leaves some out. Clone size and the V and J calls come from that table; the DNA yielded D and trimming. This table has roughly 140,000 clones, more than 75% appearing once. Participants were aged about 18 to 95 years, lived in roughly 23 US areas, and enrolled virtually. In assigning cohorts, the study relied on participant-reported clinical history. Germline V gene lookup returns CDR1 MNHEY and CDR2 SMNVEV (reference sequence). CDR3 size: 14 residues. V was shortened by 5 bases and J by 2 bases, with 13 bases between the two germline ends.

The J gene is TRBJ2-7, the V gene TRBV27; possibly TRBD1 for D (6 bases). This TCR was sampled from a woman in her 30s with acute COVID-19. The sequenced sample was PBMCs or T cells enriched from blood (not recorded which). CDR3 amino acids: CASSLRDTTYEQYF. In DNA, the CDR3 is TGTGCCAGCAGTCTCCGGGACACCACCTACGAGCAGTACTTC.